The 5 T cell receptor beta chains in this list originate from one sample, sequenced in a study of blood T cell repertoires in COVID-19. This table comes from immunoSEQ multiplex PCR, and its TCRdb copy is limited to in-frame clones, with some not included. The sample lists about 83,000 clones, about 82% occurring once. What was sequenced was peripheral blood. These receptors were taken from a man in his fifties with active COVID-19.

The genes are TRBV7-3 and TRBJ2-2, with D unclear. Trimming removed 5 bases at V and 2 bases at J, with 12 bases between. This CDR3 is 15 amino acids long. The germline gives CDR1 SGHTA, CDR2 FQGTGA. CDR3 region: CASSSTSVNTGELFF. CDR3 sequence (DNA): TGTGCCAGCAGCAGTACGAGCGTAAACACCGGGGAGCTGTTTTTT.

CDR3 protein: CGLAPGTHSPLHF. Here the CDR3 DNA reads TGTGGCCTGGCCCCGGGAACCCATTCACCCCTCCACTTT. The chain combines TRBV30 with TRBJ1-6, with D unclear. In germline, CDR1 is GTSNPN, CDR2 SVGIG (reference sequence). This CDR3 is built from 13 residues.

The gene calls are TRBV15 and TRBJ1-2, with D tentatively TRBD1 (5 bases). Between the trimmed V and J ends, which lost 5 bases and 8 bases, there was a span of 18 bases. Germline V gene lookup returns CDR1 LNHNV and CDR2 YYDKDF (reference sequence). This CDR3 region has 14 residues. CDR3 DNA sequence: TGTGCCACCAGCGGCGGCAGGGTAGGGAAAGGCTACACCTTC. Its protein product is CATSGGRVGKGYTF.

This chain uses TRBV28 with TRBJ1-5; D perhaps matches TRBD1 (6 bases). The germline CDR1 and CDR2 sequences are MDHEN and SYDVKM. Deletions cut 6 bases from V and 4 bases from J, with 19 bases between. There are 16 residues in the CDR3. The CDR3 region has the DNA TGTGCCAGCAGCCAAACACAGGGAAGAGGGAATCAGCCCCAGCATTTT. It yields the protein CASSQTQGRGNQPQHF.

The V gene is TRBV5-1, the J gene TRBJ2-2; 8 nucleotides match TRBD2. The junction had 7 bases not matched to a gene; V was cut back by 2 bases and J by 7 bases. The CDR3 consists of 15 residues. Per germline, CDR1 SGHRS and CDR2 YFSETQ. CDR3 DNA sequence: TGCGCCAGCAGCTTAACGGGAGGGCAAGACGGGGAGCTGTTTTTT. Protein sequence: CASSLTGGQDGELFF.